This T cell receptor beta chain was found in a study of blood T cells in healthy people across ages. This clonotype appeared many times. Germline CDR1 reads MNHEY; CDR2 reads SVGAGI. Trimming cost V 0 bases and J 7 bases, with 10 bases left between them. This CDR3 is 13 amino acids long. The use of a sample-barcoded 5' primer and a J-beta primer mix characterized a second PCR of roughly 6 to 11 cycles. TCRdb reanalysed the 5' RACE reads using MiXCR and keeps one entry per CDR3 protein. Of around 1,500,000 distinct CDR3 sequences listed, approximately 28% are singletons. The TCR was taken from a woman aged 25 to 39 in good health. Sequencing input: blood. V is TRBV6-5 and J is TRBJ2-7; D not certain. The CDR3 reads CASSYSSAWEQYF. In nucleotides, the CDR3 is TGTGCCAGCAGTTACTCGAGCGCCTGGGAGCAGTACTTC.